These T cell receptor beta chains were read from a single sample in a study of STAT5B mutations in CD4+ large granular lymphocyte leukemia. Repertoires were generated with immunoSEQ multiplex PCR, while TCRdb's copy carries only in-frame clones and drops some. This table has approximately 4,100 clones, 76% appearing once. The sequenced sample consisted of PBMCs. The receptors here all came from a man between 65 and 85 years old with CD4+ T-cell large granular lymphocyte leukemia. Both conserved end residues are part of each CDR3. The order of the fields is clone size, D gene, V gene, J gene, CDR3 protein, CDR3 DNA. A D gene is named only where the DNA matches it firmly. Some rows mark clone size as missing; the rest say once, few, many or name a class of expanded clone.

once	TRBD2	TRBV7-9	TRBJ2-1	CASSFVSGDHNEQFF	TGTGCCAGCAGCTTCGTCAGCGGGGATCACAATGAGCAGTTCTTC
-	-	TRBV7-9	TRBJ2-7	CASSFDYYEQYF	TGTGCCAGCAGCTTTGATTATTACGAGCAGTACTTC
-	-	TRBV19	TRBJ1-2	CASSIDPGAAYGYTF	TGTGCCAGTAGTATAGATCCTGGGGCGGCCTATGGCTACACCTTC
-	TRBD2	TRBV27	TRBJ2-7	CASSPGEGPYEQYF	TGTGCCAGCAGTCCCGGGGAGGGGCCCTACGAGCAGTACTTC
-	TRBD1	TRBV4-1	TRBJ1-1	CASSTTLEGAKNTEAFF	TGCGCCAGCAGTACAACCCTGGAGGGGGCCAAGAACACTGAAGCTTTCTTT
-	TRBD1	TRBV19	TRBJ1-5	CASSIDRDRGGNQPQHF	TGTGCCAGTAGTATAGATAGGGACAGGGGCGGCAATCAGCCCCAGCATTTT
once	-	TRBV5-1	TRBJ2-7	CASSPNSLVYEQYF	TGCGCCAGCAGCCCTAATTCCCTCGTTTACGAGCAGTACTTC
once	TRBD1	TRBV7-9	TRBJ2-4	CASSNRTGTAKNIQYF	TGTGCCAGCAGCAACCGGACAGGGACCGCCAAAAACATTCAGTACTTC
-	TRBD1	TRBV15	TRBJ1-5	CATSARDRDRNQPQHF	TGTGCCACCAGCGCCCGGGACAGGGACCGCAATCAGCCCCAGCATTTT
few	-	TRBV4-1	TRBJ1-2	CASSQDAGTNYGYTF	TGCGCCAGCAGCCAAGACGCCGGGACAAACTATGGCTACACCTTC
-	-	TRBV5-6	TRBJ2-3	CASSLGWEDTDTQYF	TGTGCCAGCAGCTTAGGGTGGGAGGACACAGATACGCAGTATTTT
-	TRBD2	TRBV5-6	TRBJ2-1	CASSPTSGRPNEQFF	TGTGCCAGCAGCCCAACTAGCGGGAGGCCCAATGAGCAGTTCTTC
-	-	TRBV29-1	TRBJ1-2	CSVEVMGKNYGYTF	TGCAGCGTTGAAGTGATGGGCAAGAACTATGGCTACACCTTC
few	-	TRBV2	TRBJ1-1	CASSDGRRGTEAFF	TGTGCCAGCAGTGACGGACGGAGGGGAACTGAAGCTTTCTTT
-	-	TRBV9	TRBJ2-2	CASIDNAGTGELFF	TGTGCCAGCATTGACAACGCGGGGACCGGGGAGCTGTTTTTT
-	TRBD2	TRBV5-8	TRBJ2-3	CASSETSASTDTQYF	TGTGCCAGCAGCGAGACTAGCGCTAGCACAGATACGCAGTATTTT
-	-	TRBV13	TRBJ2-7	CASSRGRAYEQYF	TGTGCCAGCAGCAGGGGCAGGGCCTACGAGCAGTACTTC
-	-	TRBV4-1	TRBJ2-7	CASSQEGGYEQYF	TGCGCCAGCAGCCAAGAGGGAGGATACGAGCAGTACTTC
-	-	TRBV7-2	TRBJ2-1	CASSLASYNEQFF	TGTGCCAGCAGCTTAGCCAGCTACAATGAGCAGTTCTTC
large	-	TRBV7-9	TRBJ2-7	CASSFSGEQYF	TGTGCCAGCAGCTTTAGTGGGGAGCAGTACTTC
-	-	TRBV7-9	TRBJ1-5	CASSPRGGGNQPQHF	TGTGCCAGCAGCCCCCGTGGGGGGGGAAATCAGCCCCAGCATTTT
-	TRBD1	TRBV4-1	TRBJ2-7	CASSQDGATGLYYEQYF	TGCGCCAGCAGCCAAGATGGTGCGACAGGGCTATACTACGAGCAGTACTTC
-	-	TRBV27	TRBJ2-7	CASSPSGTESYEQYF	TGTGCCAGCAGTCCCTCCGGGACTGAGTCCTACGAGCAGTACTTC
-	-	TRBV19	TRBJ2-6	CASRDDHSGANVLTF	TGTGCCAGTAGGGACGACCACTCTGGGGCCAACGTCCTGACTTTC
once	-	TRBV30	TRBJ2-2	CAWRLIGGTGGLFF	TGTGCCTGGAGACTTATAGGGGGCACCGGGGGGCTGTTTTTT
-	-	TRBV7-9	TRBJ2-7	CASSSEGAYEQYF	TGTGCCAGCAGCTCTGAGGGGGCCTACGAGCAGTACTTC
-	TRBD1	TRBV27	TRBJ2-7	CASSLGPGTGPGNEQYF	TGTGCCAGCAGTTTAGGCCCAGGGACAGGGCCTGGAAACGAGCAGTACTTC
-	-	TRBV5-1	TRBJ2-1	CASSLINANEQFF	TGCGCCAGCAGCTTGATAAACGCCAATGAGCAGTTCTTC
-	-	TRBV27	TRBJ1-1	CASSPQGLNTEAFF	TGTGCCAGCAGTCCGCAGGGTTTGAACACTGAAGCTTTCTTT
-	-	TRBV6-5	TRBJ1-2	CASSSQGGGYGYTF	TGTGCCAGCAGTTCGCAGGGAGGGGGCTATGGCTACACCTTC
-	-	TRBV29-1	TRBJ2-7	CSALPGVEQYF	TGCAGCGCTCTCCCAGGTGTCGAGCAGTACTTC
-	TRBD1	TRBV29-1	TRBJ1-2	CSVVQGTNYGYTF	TGCAGCGTTGTACAGGGGACTAACTATGGCTACACCTTC
once	TRBD2	TRBV19	TRBJ2-7	CASSPGGGSYEQYF	TGTGCCAGTAGCCCTGGGGGGGGGTCCTACGAGCAGTACTTC
-	TRBD1	TRBV30	TRBJ2-2	CAWSTSGGEVGELFF	TGTGCCTGGAGTACATCAGGGGGCGAGGTCGGGGAGCTGTTTTTT
-	TRBD2	TRBV11-2	TRBJ2-5	CASRGRTSGLQETQYF	TGTGCCAGCAGGGGGAGGACTAGCGGCCTCCAAGAGACCCAGTACTTC
-	TRBD2	TRBV6-1	TRBJ2-3	CASSAQTSAPTDTQYF	TGTGCCAGCAGTGCGCAGACTAGCGCCCCCACAGATACGCAGTATTTT
-	-	TRBV4-1	TRBJ2-1	CASSQGPTEQFF	TGCGCCAGCAGCCAAGGTCCAACTGAGCAGTTCTTC
-	-	TRBV7-7	TRBJ2-7	CASSPKDNSYEQYF	TGTGCTAGCAGCCCGAAGGATAATTCTTACGAGCAGTACTTC
-	-	TRBV9	TRBJ1-1	CASSVDGKNTEAFF	TGTGCCAGCAGCGTAGATGGCAAGAACACTGAAGCTTTCTTT
-	-	TRBV7-8	TRBJ1-3	CASSPGEASGNTIYF	TGTGCCAGCAGCCCAGGGGAGGCCTCTGGAAACACCATATATTTT
once	-	TRBV11-2	TRBJ1-4	CASSLVIQGEKLFF	TGTGCCAGCAGCTTAGTCATACAGGGTGAAAAACTGTTTTTT
-	-	TRBV6-4	TRBJ2-2	CASSPTTANTGELFF	TGTGCCAGCAGCCCAACCACCGCGAACACCGGGGAGCTGTTTTTT
-	-	TRBV2	TRBJ2-1	CARRGESSYNEQFF	TGTGCCAGGAGGGGGGAGAGCTCCTACAATGAGCAGTTCTTC
few	-	TRBV11-2	TRBJ1-2	CASSLIGRGYTF	TGTGCCAGCAGCTTAATCGGGAGGGGCTACACCTTC
-	-	TRBV6-5	TRBJ2-1	CASSYRRDYNEQFF	TGTGCCAGCAGTTACCGCCGGGACTACAATGAGCAGTTCTTC